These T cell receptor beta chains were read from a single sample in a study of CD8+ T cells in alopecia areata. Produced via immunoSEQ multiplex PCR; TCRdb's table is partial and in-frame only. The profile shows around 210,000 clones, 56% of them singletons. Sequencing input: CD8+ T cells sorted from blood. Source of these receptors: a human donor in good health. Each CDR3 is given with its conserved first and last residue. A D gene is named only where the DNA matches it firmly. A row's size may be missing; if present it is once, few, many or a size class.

CDR3: CASRSPPGGDGNEQFF
DNA: TGCGCCAGCAGATCCCCTCCGGGCGGGGATGGGAATGAGCAGTTCTTC
D: -
V: TRBV5-1
size: few
J: TRBJ2-1

CDR3: CAWSESEAYTEAFF
DNA: TGTGCCTGGAGTGAATCAGAAGCTTACACTGAAGCTTTCTTT
D: -
V: TRBV30
size: few
J: TRBJ1-1

CDR3: CSVGVAGGLGDTQYF
DNA: TGCAGCGTTGGAGTAGCGGGGGGGTTAGGAGATACGCAGTATTTT
D: TRBD2
V: TRBV29-1
size: few
J: TRBJ2-3

CDR3: CASSPMGAQNIQYF
DNA: TGTGCCAGCAGTCCGATGGGGGCCCAAAACATTCAGTACTTC
D: -
V: TRBV5-4
size: -
J: TRBJ2-4

CDR3: CASSLGGLEQFF
DNA: TGTGCCAGCAGCTTGGGAGGGCTTGAGCAGTTCTTC
D: -
V: TRBV5-8
size: few
J: TRBJ2-1

CDR3: CATTVSWGNEQFF
DNA: TGTGCCACCACAGTCTCTTGGGGGAATGAGCAGTTCTTC
D: -
V: TRBV27
size: -
J: TRBJ2-1

CDR3: CASSERGAPGNYGYTF
DNA: TGTGCCAGCAGTGAGCGGGGGGCGCCCGGAAACTATGGCTACACCTTC
D: -
V: TRBV6-1
size: -
J: TRBJ1-2

CDR3: CSVPSGGFRGTDTQYF
DNA: TGCAGCGTCCCAAGCGGGGGGTTCCGAGGCACAGATACGCAGTATTTT
D: TRBD2
V: TRBV29-1
size: few
J: TRBJ2-3

CDR3: CASSLAGQPQHF
DNA: TGTGCCAGCAGCTTAGCTGGTCAGCCCCAGCATTTT
D: -
V: TRBV7-9
size: -
J: TRBJ1-5

CDR3: CASTWTVEQFF
DNA: TGTGCCAGCACTTGGACTGTTGAGCAGTTCTTC
D: -
V: TRBV27
size: -
J: TRBJ2-1

CDR3: CASSPTGFNQPQHF
DNA: TGTGCCAGCAGCCCGACAGGGTTCAATCAGCCCCAGCATTTT
D: TRBD1
V: TRBV5-6
size: once
J: TRBJ1-5

CDR3: CSVDNYGYTF
DNA: TGCAGCGTCGATAACTATGGCTACACCTTC
D: -
V: TRBV29-1
size: -
J: TRBJ1-2

CDR3: CASSLDESGVRGYTF
DNA: TGTGCCAGCAGCCTGGACGAGAGTGGGGTACGTGGCTACACCTTC
D: -
V: TRBV13
size: -
J: TRBJ1-2

CDR3: CASSYALRGDSPLHF
DNA: TGTGCCAGCAGTTACGCCTTGCGGGGGGATTCACCCCTCCACTTT
D: -
V: TRBV6-5
size: few
J: TRBJ1-6

CDR3: CASRWIESSTDTQYF
DNA: TGTGCCAGCAGGTGGATTGAGTCTAGCACAGATACGCAGTATTTT
D: -
V: TRBV2
size: few
J: TRBJ2-3

CDR3: CASSHGAYTDTQYF
DNA: TGTGCCAGCAGCCACGGGGCATACACAGATACGCAGTATTTT
D: -
V: TRBV6-6
size: -
J: TRBJ2-3

CDR3: CSVVQGMNTEAFF
DNA: TGCAGCGTGGTACAGGGGATGAACACTGAAGCTTTCTTT
D: TRBD1
V: TRBV29-1
size: few
J: TRBJ1-1

CDR3: CASSRTDDYYNEQFF
DNA: TGTGCCAGCAGTCGGACAGACGATTACTACAATGAGCAGTTCTTC
D: -
V: TRBV7-2
size: few
J: TRBJ2-1

CDR3: CASSPLRRDTEAFF
DNA: TGTGCCAGCAGCCCCTTGAGGAGGGACACTGAAGCTTTCTTT
D: -
V: TRBV11-2
size: -
J: TRBJ1-1

CDR3: CASSLEEGLNTEAFF
DNA: TGTGCCAGCAGCTTAGAGGAGGGATTGAACACTGAAGCTTTCTTT
D: -
V: TRBV7-9
size: few
J: TRBJ1-1

CDR3: CSVEDPRVSGAQETQYF
DNA: TGCAGCGTTGAAGACCCCCGGGTCAGTGGGGCACAAGAGACCCAGTACTTC
D: -
V: TRBV29-1
size: -
J: TRBJ2-5

CDR3: CASSKTGGQETQYF
DNA: TGTGCCAGCAGTAAGACAGGGGGCCAAGAGACCCAGTACTTC
D: TRBD1
V: TRBV6-5
size: -
J: TRBJ2-5

CDR3: CASSLEGIPGELFF
DNA: TGTGCCAGCAGCTTAGAGGGGATTCCCGGGGAGCTGTTTTTT
D: -
V: TRBV7-2
size: -
J: TRBJ2-2

CDR3: CASSLKQGNNQPQHF
DNA: TGTGCCAGCAGCTTAAAGCAGGGGAACAATCAGCCCCAGCATTTT
D: -
V: TRBV7-8
size: once
J: TRBJ1-5

CDR3: CASQGETYEQYF
DNA: TGTGCCAGTCAGGGGGAAACGTACGAGCAGTACTTC
D: TRBD1
V: TRBV9
size: -
J: TRBJ2-7

CDR3: CASSESIQETQYF
DNA: TGTGCCAGCAGCGAAAGCATCCAAGAGACCCAGTACTTC
D: -
V: TRBV9
size: -
J: TRBJ2-5

CDR3: CSVEVGNEQFF
DNA: TGCAGCGTTGAAGTTGGCAATGAGCAGTTCTTC
D: -
V: TRBV29-1
size: -
J: TRBJ2-1

CDR3: CASSLQGPGANVLTF
DNA: TGTGCCAGCAGTTTGCAGGGACCTGGGGCCAACGTCCTGACTTTC
D: -
V: TRBV27
size: -
J: TRBJ2-6

CDR3: CSVGQGYGYTF
DNA: TGCAGCGTCGGACAGGGGTATGGCTACACCTTC
D: TRBD1
V: TRBV29-1
size: once
J: TRBJ1-2

CDR3: CASERGRPSTDTQYF
DNA: TGTGCCAGCGAACGAGGTAGACCTAGCACAGATACGCAGTATTTT
D: -
V: TRBV7-9
size: few
J: TRBJ2-3

CDR3: CASSLNRGLSVLYTEAFF
DNA: TGTGCCAGCAGCCTTAACAGGGGATTGTCGGTTCTGTACACTGAAGCTTTCTTT
D: TRBD1
V: TRBV5-4
size: -
J: TRBJ1-1

CDR3: CASSIRAGSYYGYTF
DNA: TGTGCCAGTAGTATACGTGCAGGTTCCTACTATGGCTACACCTTC
D: -
V: TRBV19
size: few
J: TRBJ1-2

CDR3: CASSLGLAGGREQFF
DNA: TGTGCCAGCAGCTTAGGGCTAGCGGGGGGGCGAGAGCAGTTCTTC
D: TRBD2
V: TRBV7-8
size: -
J: TRBJ2-1

CDR3: CASSWGLAGSTDTQYF
DNA: TGTGCCAGCAGTTGGGGGCTAGCGGGGAGCACAGATACGCAGTATTTT
D: TRBD2
V: TRBV6-5
size: -
J: TRBJ2-3

CDR3: CASSLEQGNTEAFF
DNA: TGTGCCAGCAGCTTGGAACAGGGGAACACTGAAGCTTTCTTT
D: -
V: TRBV5-6
size: once
J: TRBJ1-1

CDR3: CASIGTRNTEAFF
DNA: TGTGCTAGTATTGGGACAAGGAACACTGAAGCTTTCTTT
D: -
V: TRBV12-5
size: -
J: TRBJ1-1

CDR3: CSVEGQDSYGYTF
DNA: TGCAGCGTTGAAGGACAGGATTCCTATGGCTACACCTTC
D: -
V: TRBV29-1
size: -
J: TRBJ1-2

CDR3: CASSLGDYTGELFF
DNA: TGTGCCAGCAGCTTGGGGGACTACACCGGGGAGCTGTTTTTT
D: -
V: TRBV5-6
size: -
J: TRBJ2-2

CDR3: CASRGMLSPANYGYTF
DNA: TGTGCCAGCAGGGGGATGTTAAGTCCTGCTAACTATGGCTACACCTTC
D: -
V: TRBV27
size: -
J: TRBJ1-2

CDR3: CASSWTGVTGELFF
DNA: TGTGCCAGCTCCTGGACAGGGGTGACCGGGGAGCTGTTTTTT
D: TRBD1
V: TRBV7-6
size: few
J: TRBJ2-2

CDR3: CASSTRGETQYF
DNA: TGTGCCAGCAGTACTAGGGGAGAGACCCAGTACTTC
D: -
V: TRBV25-1
size: -
J: TRBJ2-5

CDR3: CASSVGGQDGLAFF
DNA: TGTGCCAGCAGCGTAGGGGGACAGGACGGTCTGGCTTTCTTT
D: TRBD1
V: TRBV9
size: -
J: TRBJ1-1

CDR3: CASRRGLAFTGELFF
DNA: TGTGCCAGCAGACGGGGACTAGCTTTCACCGGGGAGCTGTTTTTT
D: TRBD2
V: TRBV5-6
size: -
J: TRBJ2-2

CDR3: CASSYGRYQETQYF
DNA: TGTGCCAGCAGTTACGGACGGTACCAAGAGACCCAGTACTTC
D: -
V: TRBV6-5
size: -
J: TRBJ2-5

CDR3: CAWSVQGRGLTDTQYF
DNA: TGTGCCTGGAGTGTTCAGGGTAGGGGACTCACAGATACGCAGTATTTT
D: -
V: TRBV30
size: -
J: TRBJ2-3

CDR3: CSVEPGSWDGYTF
DNA: TGCAGCGTTGAACCAGGGAGTTGGGATGGCTACACCTTC
D: -
V: TRBV29-1
size: -
J: TRBJ1-2

CDR3: CASREGQVNTEAFF
DNA: TGTGCCAGCAGGGAAGGACAGGTGAACACTGAAGCTTTCTTT
D: TRBD1
V: TRBV27
size: -
J: TRBJ1-1

CDR3: CASSPPCDTQYF
DNA: TGTGCCAGCAGCCCCCCGTGCGATACGCAGTATTTT
D: -
V: TRBV7-6
size: -
J: TRBJ2-3

CDR3: CASSQPGQGGNQPQHF
DNA: TGCGCCAGCAGTCAACCCGGACAGGGAGGCAATCAGCCCCAGCATTTT
D: TRBD1
V: TRBV23-1
size: -
J: TRBJ1-5

CDR3: CASSNLDILGVEQYF
DNA: TGTGCCAGCAGCAATTTGGACATTCTAGGTGTGGAGCAGTACTTC
D: -
V: TRBV2
size: -
J: TRBJ2-7

CDR3: CASSLTDSGNQPQHF
DNA: TGTGCCAGCAGCTTGACCGACAGTGGAAATCAGCCCCAGCATTTT
D: -
V: TRBV5-6
size: -
J: TRBJ1-5

CDR3: CASSQWNRGFNTGELFF
DNA: TGCGCCAGCAGTCAATGGAACAGGGGGTTTAACACCGGGGAGCTGTTTTTT
D: TRBD1
V: TRBV23-1
size: few
J: TRBJ2-2

CDR3: CASSYSPGADAEAFF
DNA: TGTGCCAGCAGTTACTCGCCAGGGGCGGACGCTGAAGCTTTCTTT
D: -
V: TRBV6-5
size: -
J: TRBJ1-1

CDR3: CASTRGTAPYEQYF
DNA: TGTGCCAGCACCCGCGGGACGGCACCGTACGAGCAGTACTTC
D: -
V: TRBV11-2
size: -
J: TRBJ2-7

CDR3: CASSPRPDRGNTEAFF
DNA: TGTGCCAGCAGCCCCCGACCGGACAGGGGGAACACTGAAGCTTTCTTT
D: TRBD1
V: TRBV27
size: -
J: TRBJ1-1

CDR3: CASSQVDDSYEQYF
DNA: TGCGCCAGCAGCCAAGTGGACGACTCCTACGAGCAGTACTTC
D: -
V: TRBV4-1
size: once
J: TRBJ2-7

CDR3: CASSVAGGQIEQFF
DNA: TGTGCCAGCAGTGTAGCGGGGGGGCAAATCGAGCAGTTCTTC
D: TRBD2
V: TRBV6-6
size: -
J: TRBJ2-1

CDR3: CASTEIGAQYGYTF
DNA: TGCGCCAGCACCGAGATAGGGGCCCAATATGGCTACACCTTC
D: -
V: TRBV4-1
size: once
J: TRBJ1-2

CDR3: CASSVKRTSGNNEQFF
DNA: TGTGCCAGCAGTGTGAAGAGGACTAGCGGGAACAATGAGCAGTTCTTC
D: TRBD2
V: TRBV2
size: once
J: TRBJ2-1